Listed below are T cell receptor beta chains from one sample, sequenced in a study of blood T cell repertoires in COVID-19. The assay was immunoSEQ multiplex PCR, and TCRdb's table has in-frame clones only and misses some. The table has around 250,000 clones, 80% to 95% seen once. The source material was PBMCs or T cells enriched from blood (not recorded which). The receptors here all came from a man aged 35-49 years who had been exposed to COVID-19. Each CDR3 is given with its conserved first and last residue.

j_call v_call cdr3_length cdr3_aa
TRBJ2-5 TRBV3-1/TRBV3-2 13 CASSQERRETQYF
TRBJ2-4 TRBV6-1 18 CASSEGPTGGAAKNIQYF
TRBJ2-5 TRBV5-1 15 CASSLILAGVETQYF
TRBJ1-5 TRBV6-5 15 CASSYSWDTGQPQHF
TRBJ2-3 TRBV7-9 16 CASSYGEGAGTDTQYF
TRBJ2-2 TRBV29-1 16 CSAFKADGQFTGELFF
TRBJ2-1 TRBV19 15 CASTDSGRAWNEQFF
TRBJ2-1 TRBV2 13 CASSEGRDNEQFF
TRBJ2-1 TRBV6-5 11 CASSNGNEQFF
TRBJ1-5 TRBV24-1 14 CATSDGGAHQPQHF
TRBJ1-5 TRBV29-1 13 CSVVFPGGQPQHF
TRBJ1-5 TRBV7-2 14 CASSFGSPGQPQHF
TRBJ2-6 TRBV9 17 CASSVEGDISGANVLTF
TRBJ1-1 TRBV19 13 CASRPTGTGIVFF
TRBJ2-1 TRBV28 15 CASSLQPAGANEQFF
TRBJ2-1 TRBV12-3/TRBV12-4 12 CASSLERSEQFF
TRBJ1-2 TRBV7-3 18 CASSRTGTVQKLNYGYTF
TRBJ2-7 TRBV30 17 CAWSGDRVTGQLTGQYF
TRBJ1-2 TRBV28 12 CASRDRSYGYTF
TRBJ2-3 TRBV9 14 CASSVDSPVGTQYF
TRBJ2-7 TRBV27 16 CASSLRGGQTSYEQYF
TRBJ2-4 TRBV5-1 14 CASSLMTGSNIQYF
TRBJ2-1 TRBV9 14 CASSDGLAGVEQFF
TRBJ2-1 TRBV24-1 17 CATSGVGGTPSYNEQFF
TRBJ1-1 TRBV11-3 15 CASSLRGGMNTEAFF
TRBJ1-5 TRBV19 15 CASSSWDRSNQPQHF
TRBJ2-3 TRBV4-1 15 CASSRWTASTDTQYF
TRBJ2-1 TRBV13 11 CASSLYNEQFF
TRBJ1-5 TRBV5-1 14 CASSFRGGNQPQHF
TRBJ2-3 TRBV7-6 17 CASSLLVGGTSTDTQYF
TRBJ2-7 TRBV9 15 CASSVEGTESYEQYF
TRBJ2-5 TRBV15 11 CATSSTTTQYF
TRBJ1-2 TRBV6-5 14 CASSRTGTSYGYTF
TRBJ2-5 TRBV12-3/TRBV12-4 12 CASTPLQETQYF
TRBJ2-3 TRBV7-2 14 CASSPPGVADTQYF
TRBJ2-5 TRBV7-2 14 CASSHSGSQETQYF
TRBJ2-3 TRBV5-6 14 CASSFGQPTDTQYF
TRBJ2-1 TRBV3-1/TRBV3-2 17 CASSQVGGPRSYNEQFF
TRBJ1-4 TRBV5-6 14 CASSKWTGSEKLFF
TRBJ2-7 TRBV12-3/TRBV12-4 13 CASTKTGANEQYF
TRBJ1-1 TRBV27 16 CASSLLSGGWDTEAFF
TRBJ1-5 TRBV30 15 CAWSVLGGLDQPQHF
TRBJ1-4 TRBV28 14 CASRVGGVNEKLFF
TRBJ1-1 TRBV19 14 CASSRDRGNTEAFF
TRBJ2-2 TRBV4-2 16 CASSQETSGSTGELFF
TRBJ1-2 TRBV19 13 CASSVLTNYGYTF
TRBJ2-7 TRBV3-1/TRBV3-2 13 CASSPGGSYEQYF
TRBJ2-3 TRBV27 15 CASSAGTSGRGTQYF
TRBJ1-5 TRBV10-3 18 CAISESSFRDREYQPQHF
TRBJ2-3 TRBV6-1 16 CASSVLPGQGTDTQYF
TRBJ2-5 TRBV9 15 CASSAGTGGLETQYF